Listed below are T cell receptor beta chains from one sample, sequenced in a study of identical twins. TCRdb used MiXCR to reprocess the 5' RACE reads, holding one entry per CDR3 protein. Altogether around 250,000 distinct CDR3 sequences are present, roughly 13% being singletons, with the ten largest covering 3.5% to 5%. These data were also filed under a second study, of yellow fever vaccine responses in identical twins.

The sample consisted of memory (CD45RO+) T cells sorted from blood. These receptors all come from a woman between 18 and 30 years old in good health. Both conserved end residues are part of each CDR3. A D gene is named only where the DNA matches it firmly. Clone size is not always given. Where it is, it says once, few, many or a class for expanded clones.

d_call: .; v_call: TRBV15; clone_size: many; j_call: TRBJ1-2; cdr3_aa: CATSRDGWAGDHGYTF; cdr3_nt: TGTGCCACCAGCAGAGATGGTTGGGCAGGGGATCATGGCTACACCTTC
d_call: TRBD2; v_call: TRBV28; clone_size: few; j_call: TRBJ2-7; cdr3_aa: CASGTNHYEQYF; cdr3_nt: TGTGCCAGCGGGACTAACCACTACGAGCAGTACTTC
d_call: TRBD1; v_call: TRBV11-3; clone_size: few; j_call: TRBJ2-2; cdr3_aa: CASSSTGVNTGELFF; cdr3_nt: TGTGCCAGCAGCTCAACAGGGGTTAATACCGGGGAGCTGTTTTTT
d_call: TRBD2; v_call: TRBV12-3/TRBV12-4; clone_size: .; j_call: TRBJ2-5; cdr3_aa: CASSPMTSSGTQYF; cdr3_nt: TGTGCCAGCAGTCCTATGACTAGCTCCGGCACCCAGTACTTC
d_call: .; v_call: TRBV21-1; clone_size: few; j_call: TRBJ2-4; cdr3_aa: CASSNNTGEKNIQYF; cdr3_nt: TGTGCCAGCAGCAACAACACAGGGGAGAAAAACATTCAGTACTTC
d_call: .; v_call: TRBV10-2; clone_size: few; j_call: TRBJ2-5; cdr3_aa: CASSDRGMETQYF; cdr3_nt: TGCGCCAGCAGTGATCGGGGGATGGAGACCCAGTACTTC
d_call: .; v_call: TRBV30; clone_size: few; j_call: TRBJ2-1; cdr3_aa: CAWSTSQGYNEQFF; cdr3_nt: TGTGCCTGGAGTACATCCCAGGGGTACAATGAGCAGTTCTTC
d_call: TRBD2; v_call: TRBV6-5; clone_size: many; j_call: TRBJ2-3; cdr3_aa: CASSYTWTSGSRSDTQYF; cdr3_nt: TGTGCCAGCAGTTACACCTGGACTAGCGGGAGTAGGTCGGATACGCAGTATTTT
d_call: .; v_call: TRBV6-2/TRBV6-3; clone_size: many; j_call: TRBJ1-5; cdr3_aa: CASSYGGLSNQPQHF; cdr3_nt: TGTGCCAGCAGTTATGGAGGGCTTAGCAATCAGCCCCAGCATTTT
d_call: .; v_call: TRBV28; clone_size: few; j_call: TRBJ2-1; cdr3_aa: CASKGGLVGYNEQFF; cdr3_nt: TGTGCCAGCAAGGGGGGCCTAGTAGGCTACAATGAGCAGTTCTTC
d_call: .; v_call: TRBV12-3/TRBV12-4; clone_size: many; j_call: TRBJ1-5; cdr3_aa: CASSPRGFGNQPQHF; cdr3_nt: TGTGCCAGCAGCCCGAGGGGTTTTGGCAATCAGCCCCAGCATTTT
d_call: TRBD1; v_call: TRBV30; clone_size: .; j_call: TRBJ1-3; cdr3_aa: CAWSTGGNGNTIYF; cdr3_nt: TGTGCCTGGAGTACAGGGGGTAATGGAAACACCATATATTTT
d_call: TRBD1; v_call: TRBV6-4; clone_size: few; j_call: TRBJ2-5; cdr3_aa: CASSAGTGVGETQYF; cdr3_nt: TGTGCCAGCAGTGCCGGGACAGGGGTTGGAGAGACCCAGTACTTC
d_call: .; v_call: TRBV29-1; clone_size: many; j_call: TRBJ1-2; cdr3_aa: CSVEDLVQGGINYGYTF; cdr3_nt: TGCAGCGTTGAAGATCTAGTCCAGGGTGGAATCAACTATGGCTACACCTTC
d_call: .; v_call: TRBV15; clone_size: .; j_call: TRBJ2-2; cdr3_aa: CATSREETPAELFF; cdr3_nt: TGTGCCACCAGCAGAGAGGAAACACCGGCGGAGCTGTTTTTT
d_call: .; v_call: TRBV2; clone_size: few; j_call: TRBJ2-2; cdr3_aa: CASSPLSLARVAGELFF; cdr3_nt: TGTGCCAGCAGCCCCTTGTCTTTGGCCAGGGTCGCCGGGGAGCTGTTTTTT
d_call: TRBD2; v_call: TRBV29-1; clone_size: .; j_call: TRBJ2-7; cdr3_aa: CSVAPGLINPYEQYF; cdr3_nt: TGCAGCGTTGCCCCGGGACTAATTAACCCTTACGAGCAGTACTTC
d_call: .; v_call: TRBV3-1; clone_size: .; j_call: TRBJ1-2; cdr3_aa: CASSPSRGSYTF; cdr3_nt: TGTGCCAGCAGCCCTAGCAGGGGAAGCTACACCTTC
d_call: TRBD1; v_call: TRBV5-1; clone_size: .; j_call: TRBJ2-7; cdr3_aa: CASSPDRGVYEQYF; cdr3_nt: TGCGCCAGCAGCCCAGACAGGGGAGTCTACGAGCAGTACTTC
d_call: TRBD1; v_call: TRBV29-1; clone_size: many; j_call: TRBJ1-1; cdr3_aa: CSVRDRVEAFF; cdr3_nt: TGCAGCGTACGGGACAGGGTTGAAGCTTTCTTT